The present T cell receptor (beta chain) was sequenced within a study of blood T cell repertoires in COVID-19. Study at large: T cells, B-cell-depleted T cells, or PBMCs provided the cDNA or gDNA that served as material.

Profiling relied on immunoSEQ multiplex PCR, and the TCRdb table lists in-frame clones only, not all of them. This sample has about 320,000 clones, with just over 85% found just once. V lost 6 bases, J lost 6 bases, and 6 bases stayed unmatched. This CDR3 has 14 amino acids. Per germline, CDR1 MNHEY and CDR2 SVGAGI. The sequenced material came from PBMCs or T cells enriched from blood (not recorded which). The sequence was obtained from a woman under 30 who had recovered from COVID-19. The chain employs TRBV6-5 and TRBJ1-5, with 9 bases that match TRBD1. CDR3 amino acids: CASSTGQGFQPQHF. CDR3 sequence (DNA): TGTGCCAGCAGCACGGGACAGGGATTTCAGCCCCAGCATTTT.